This T cell receptor (beta chain) originates from a study of cytomegalovirus exposure and HLA in healthy donors. PCR employed 60 Vbeta and 13 Jbeta primers. Assay: immunoSEQ multiplex PCR; the TCRdb copy retains only in-frame clones and omits some. Its table records fewer than 150,000 clones. As concerns this clone: The antigen remains undetermined.

This CDR3 contains 18 residues. Per germline, CDR1 SGHTS and CDR2 YDEGEE. Losses at the gene ends were 1 base for V and 5 bases for J; bases not matched to a gene: 14. Findings and limits, study-wide: Relative to the approximately 700-donor mean, N-insertions were reportedly fewer in an Asian-associated ancestry cluster in a later analysis.

The receptor was isolated from a woman aged 55 to 70 in good health and CMV-seronegative. The sample taken for sequencing was PBMCs. The chain is built from TRBV5-8 and TRBJ2-3, with TRBD2 matching over 9 bases. The CDR3 spells CASSLLKYSGSWGDTQYF. DNA for the CDR3: TGTGCCAGCAGCTTGTTAAAATATAGCGGGAGCTGGGGAGATACGCAGTATTTT.